This TCR beta chain derives from a study of T cells expressing NK-cell markers. Of note for this clonotype: The target antigen is unknown.

The CDR3 loop spans 15 amino acids. Germline CDR1 is KGHDR and CDR2 is SFDVKD. Points from the study as a whole: In a handful of donors, dominant CD3+CD56+NKG2C+ clones formed roughly 1.0-7.0% of CD8+ cells.

TCRdb reprocessed the 5' RACE reads; each CDR3 protein has one entry and no DNA is given. Its table lists 150,000 to 180,000 distinct CDR3 sequences. This TCR was sampled from a woman aged 45-65 years in good health. Sequenced sample: blood T cells: a sorted CD56 or NKG2C T cell subset, CD4+ or CD8+ T cells, or bulk PBMC T cells (not recorded which). V gene TRBV24-1 combines with J gene TRBJ2-1; TCRdb calls TRBD1, which cannot be checked without DNA. The CDR3 protein is CATSEGTTNNNEQFF.